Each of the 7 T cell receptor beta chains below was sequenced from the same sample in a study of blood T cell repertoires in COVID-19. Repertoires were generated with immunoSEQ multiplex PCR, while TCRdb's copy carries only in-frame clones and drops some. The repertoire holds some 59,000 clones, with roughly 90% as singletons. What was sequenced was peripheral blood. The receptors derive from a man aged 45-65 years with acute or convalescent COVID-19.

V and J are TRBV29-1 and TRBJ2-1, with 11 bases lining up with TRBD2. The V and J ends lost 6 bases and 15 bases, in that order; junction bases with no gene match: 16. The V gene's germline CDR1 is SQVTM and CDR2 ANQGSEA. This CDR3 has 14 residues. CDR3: CSVGSFIAGGPVFF. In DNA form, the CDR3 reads TGCAGCGTGGGTTCCTTTATAGCGGGAGGGCCGGTGTTCTTC.

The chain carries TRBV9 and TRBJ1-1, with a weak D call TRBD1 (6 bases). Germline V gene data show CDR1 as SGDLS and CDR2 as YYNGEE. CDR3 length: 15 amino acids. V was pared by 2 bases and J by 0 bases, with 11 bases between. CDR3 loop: CASSVRQEMNTEAFF. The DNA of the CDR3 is TGTGCCAGCAGCGTCCGACAGGAGATGAACACTGAAGCTTTCTTT.

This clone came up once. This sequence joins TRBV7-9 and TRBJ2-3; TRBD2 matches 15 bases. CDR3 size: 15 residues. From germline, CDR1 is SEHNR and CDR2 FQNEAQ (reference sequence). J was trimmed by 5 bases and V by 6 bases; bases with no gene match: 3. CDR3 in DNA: TGTGCCAGCAGTGGACTAGCGGGAGGGATAGATACGCAGTATTTT. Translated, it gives CASSGLAGGIDTQYF.

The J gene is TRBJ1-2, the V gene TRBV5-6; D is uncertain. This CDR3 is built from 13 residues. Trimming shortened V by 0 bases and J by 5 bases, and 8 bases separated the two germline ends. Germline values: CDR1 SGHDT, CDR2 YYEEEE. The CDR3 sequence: CASSLEQSYGYTF. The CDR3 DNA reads TGTGCCAGCAGCTTGGAACAGTCGTATGGCTACACCTTC.

The chain's CDR3 is CASRYRQAVNQPQHF. CDR3 nucleotides: TGTGCCAGCAGATACAGACAGGCGGTGAATCAGCCCCAGCATTTT. The rearrangement uses TRBV6-6 and TRBJ1-5; the D gene is possibly TRBD1 (6 bases). V was clipped by 6 bases and J by 4 bases, with 16 bases between them. The CDR3 sequence is 15 residues long. CDR1 and CDR2 from the germline V gene are MNHNY and SVGAGI (reference sequence).

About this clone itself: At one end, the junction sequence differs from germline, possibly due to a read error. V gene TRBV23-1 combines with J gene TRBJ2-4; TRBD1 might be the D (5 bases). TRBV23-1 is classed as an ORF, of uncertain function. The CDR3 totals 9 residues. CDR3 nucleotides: TGCGCCAGCAGTCAATCGGGGCGGTTC. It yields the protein CASSQSGRF.

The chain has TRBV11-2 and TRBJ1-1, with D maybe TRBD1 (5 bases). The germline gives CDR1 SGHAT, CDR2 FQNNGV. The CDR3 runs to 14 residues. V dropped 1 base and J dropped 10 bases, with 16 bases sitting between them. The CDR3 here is CASSLAGKKSVAFF. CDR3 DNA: TGTGCCAGCAGCTTAGCAGGGAAGAAATCGGTAGCTTTCTTT.